These 14 T cell receptor beta chains share one sample of origin, sequenced in a study of T cell repertoires in cytomegalovirus infection. TCRdb passed the reads through MiXCR, listing each CDR3 protein once. The top ten hold about an eighth of the sample, which has about 310,000 distinct CDR3 sequences, around 25% seen once. These receptors' antigens are unknown. The input for sequencing was cultured PBMCs, taken from culture after CMV antigen stimulation. Receptor source: a human donor in good health (CMV status not recorded). Some clones in this sample may be carry-over from other donors' samples.

The V call is TRBV12-3 or TRBV12-4, the J call TRBJ1-6; 9 bases are shared with TRBD1. The CDR3 totals 15 residues. After removal of 5 bases from V and 7 bases from J, the junction contained 6 bases not matched to a gene. CDR3 amino acids: CASSAGGTGNSPLHF. The CDR3 nucleotides read TGTGCCAGCAGTGCCGGGGGGACAGGGAATTCACCCCTCCACTTT.

A few counts support this clonotype. V gene TRBV7-6 combines with J gene TRBJ2-5; D call uncertain. Trimming pared 5 bases from V and 1 base from J, leaving 14 bases between. Germline lookup yields CDR1 SGHVS and CDR2 FNYEAQ. This CDR3 is built from 15 residues. The DNA for the CDR3 is TGTGCCAGCAGCGGAAATTTTGGCGGCCAAGAGACCCAGTACTTC. It codes for CASSGNFGGQETQYF.

In this sample, this clonotype turned up many times. The chain carries TRBV7-2 and TRBJ2-4; D is unclear. The germline V gene has CDR1 SGHTA and CDR2 FQGNSA. The germline V and J ends were trimmed by 8 bases and 5 bases, with 13 bases remaining between them. The CDR3 covers 13 residues. The CDR3 nucleotides are TGTGCCAGCCAACGTATAAGCGAAAACATTCAGTACTTC. It yields the protein CASQRISENIQYF.

For this clonotype: The junction departs from germline at one end; a sequencing error may be responsible. The chain recombines TRBV6-1 with TRBJ2-1; the match to TRBD2 covers 13 bases. Germline-derived CDR1 and CDR2 are MNHNS and SASEGT. This CDR3 region has 18 residues. CDR3 coding DNA: TGTGCCAGCAGGCCGGGACTAGCGGGACCCTACTCCTACAATGAGCAGTGCTTC. Protein: CASRPGLAGPYSYNEQCF.

V and J are TRBV7-8 and TRBJ2-3, with 7 bases lining up with TRBD2. V gave up 0 bases and J gave up 1 base; unmatched junction bases: 7. The CDR3 sequence is 17 residues long. The germline gives CDR1 SGHVS, CDR2 FQNEAQ. The CDR3 reads CASSLAGRANGTDTQYF. CDR3 nucleotides: TGTGCCAGCAGCTTAGCGGGGAGGGCAAATGGCACAGATACGCAGTATTTT.

The chain carries TRBV20-1 and TRBJ2-7; maybe TRBD1 (8 bases). This CDR3 is built from 14 residues. Germline lookup yields CDR1 DFQATT and CDR2 SNEGSKA (reference sequence). Trimming left V 1 base short and J 5 bases short, with 15 bases between. The CDR3 here is CSARVRTGRDEQYF. As DNA, the CDR3 is TGCAGTGCTAGAGTGAGGACAGGGAGGGACGAGCAGTACTTC.

CDR3 loop: CASSLQGGQETQYF. The CDR3 coding sequence is TGTGCCAGCAGCTTACAGGGCGGCCAAGAGACCCAGTACTTC. The rearrangement uses TRBV7-3 and TRBJ2-5; a weak D match, TRBD1 (5 bases). Germline V gene lookup returns CDR1 SGHTA and CDR2 FQGTGA. V gave up 2 bases and J gave up 1 base, with 8 bases separating them. The CDR3 extends over 14 amino acids.

This clonotype was observed at least ten times. The chain recombines TRBV12-3 or TRBV12-4 with TRBJ1-1; 7 bases are a match to TRBD1. The CDR3 totals 17 residues. The V gene end was trimmed by 6 bases and the J gene end by 0 bases; junction bases not matched to a gene: 13. The CDR3 spells CASSKGSGTAVNTEAFF. The CDR3 bases are TGTGCCAGCAGCAAAGGTAGCGGGACAGCCGTGAACACTGAAGCTTTCTTT.

The V and J genes are TRBV20-1 and TRBJ1-5, with unresolved D. V lost 6 bases and J 2 bases, leaving 11 bases between the germline ends. The CDR3 has 13 residues. Germline CDR1 DFQATT, CDR2 SNEGSKA (reference sequence). The CDR3 DNA follows: TGCAGTGCCACCCTTGGGGGCAATCAGCCCCAGCATTTT. This encodes CSATLGGNQPQHF.

The chain employs TRBV28 and TRBJ2-5; 12 nucleotides line up with TRBD1. V was clipped by 6 bases and J by 5 bases; unmatched bases: 7. Germline lookup yields CDR1 MDHEN and CDR2 SYDVKM. The CDR3 contains 15 residues. CDR3 coding DNA: TGTGCCAGCAGAACCGGGACAGGGGGCGTGGAGACCCAGTACTTC. Protein sequence: CASRTGTGGVETQYF.

This clonotype has ten or more counts. The chain links TRBV28 to TRBJ2-3; D is perhaps TRBD1 (6 bases). Germline CDR1 reads MDHEN; CDR2 reads SYDVKM. With 4 bases removed from V and 7 bases from J, the gap between germline ends came to 9 bases. The CDR3 runs to 12 residues. The chain's CDR3 is CASSSQGYTQYF. CDR3 coding DNA: TGTGCCAGCAGTTCACAGGGATATACGCAGTATTTT.

The table lists this clonotype with many counts. V is TRBV28 and J is TRBJ2-7, with 7 bases matching TRBD2. Trimming at V came to 3 bases and at J to 3 bases, leaving 8 bases not matched to a gene. The CDR3 is 15 residues long. The germline gives CDR1 MDHEN, CDR2 SYDVKM. CDR3 sequence: CASSLGTTSLYEQYF. The CDR3 DNA sequence: TGTGCCAGCAGTTTGGGGACTACCAGCCTCTACGAGCAGTACTTC.

This clonotype appeared a few times. The chain has TRBV28 and TRBJ2-2; D is possibly TRBD1 or TRBD2 (6 bases each). The V gene's germline CDR1 is MDHEN and CDR2 SYDVKM. The CDR3 extends over 16 amino acids. V was trimmed by 0 bases and J by 7 bases, leaving 15 bases between them. The CDR3 loop is CASSLWTSGGGGELFF. DNA for the CDR3: TGTGCCAGCAGTTTATGGACAAGCGGAGGGGGCGGGGAGCTGTTTTTT.

The CDR3 nucleotides are TGTGCCAGCAGTCTAACACGGAACGCTAATCAGCCCCAGCATTTT. This translates into CASSLTRNANQPQHF. The chain joins TRBV12-3 or TRBV12-4 to TRBJ1-5; no definite D call. CDR3 length equals 15 residues. V was clipped by 5 bases and J by 4 bases, with 15 bases between them.